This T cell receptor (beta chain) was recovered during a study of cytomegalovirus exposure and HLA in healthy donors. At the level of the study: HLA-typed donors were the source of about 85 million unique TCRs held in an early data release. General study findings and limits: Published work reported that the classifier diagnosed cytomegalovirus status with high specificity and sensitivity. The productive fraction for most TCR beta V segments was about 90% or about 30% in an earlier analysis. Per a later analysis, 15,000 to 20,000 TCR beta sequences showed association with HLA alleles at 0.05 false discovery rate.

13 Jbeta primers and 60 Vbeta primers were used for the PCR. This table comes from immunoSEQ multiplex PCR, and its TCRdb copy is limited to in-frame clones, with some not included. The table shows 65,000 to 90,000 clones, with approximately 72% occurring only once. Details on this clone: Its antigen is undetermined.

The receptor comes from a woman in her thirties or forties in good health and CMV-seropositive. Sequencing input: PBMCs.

CDR3 DNA: TGTGCCAGCACCGGGGGACAGGGGGTGGCTGAGCAGTACTTC. This codes for CASTGGQGVAEQYF. This chain links TRBV7-9 with TRBJ2-7; 11 nucleotides line up with TRBD1. This CDR3 contains 14 residues. The V segment lost 7 bases and the J segment 7 bases; nucleotides outside the gene matches: 9. In germline, CDR1 is SEHNR, CDR2 FQNEAQ (reference sequence).